The text below deals with one TCR beta chain. The target antigen is unknown. The CDR3 is made up of 17 amino acids. The germline V gene has CDR1 DFQATT and CDR2 SNEGSKA (reference sequence). The data are from a study of CXCR3-negative and CXCR3-positive naive CD8 T cells. Study-wide points: With respect to TRBV-TRBJ usage, naive CXCR3-negative and CXCR3-positive cells were similar; memory differed.

Cells classed as naive CD8+ T cells were CD45RO-CCR7+CD27+CD95-. UMI-tagged TRB cDNA libraries were built via 5' RACE. TCRdb re-called the 5' RACE reads; one entry per CDR3 protein, DNA not given. This repertoire includes 70,000 to 100,000 distinct CDR3 sequences. Sequenced sample: naive CXCR3- CD8+ T cells from blood. The subset denotes: CD45RO-CCR7+CD27+CD95- naive CD8+ T cells lacking CXCR3 (TNR3-). The TCR was taken from a human donor in good health. Some clones in this sample may be carry-over from other donors' samples. The J gene is TRBJ2-7, the V gene TRBV20-1; lacking DNA, the TRBD1 call made by TCRdb goes unchecked. The CDR3: CSASGGWGSADPWEQYF.